This T cell receptor (beta chain) was recorded in a study of blood T cell repertoires in COVID-19. Study as a whole: The United States, Italy and Spain supplied acute and convalescent COVID-19 samples. From T cells, B-cell-depleted T cells, or PBMCs came the material, which was cDNA or gDNA.

Seattle's enrolled individuals joined amid active infection and were then monitored longitudinally. Authors' data handling: For nucleated cells, counts were estimated from reference gene primer amplification. TCRdb's table, derived via immunoSEQ multiplex PCR, lists solely in-frame clones and lacks some. Clone size and the V and J calls come from that table; the DNA yielded D and trimming. The sample contains approximately 60,000 clones, roughly 80% of which appear only once. Germline values: CDR1 LGHDT, CDR2 YNNKEL (reference sequence). The CDR3 is made up of 12 amino acids. Between the trimmed V and J ends, which lost 3 bases and 14 bases, there was a span of 16 bases.

The TCR comes from a man aged 60 to 75 with COVID-19, enrolled during active disease. The J gene is TRBJ2-5, the V gene TRBV3-1 (or the pseudogene TRBV3-2); no firm D call. Specimen: peripheral blood. For the CDR3, the DNA is TGTGCCAGCAGCCAGACTTCGAGCGCCGGCTACTTC. Its protein product is CASSQTSSAGYF.